This T cell receptor (beta chain) was sequenced for a study of T cell responses to AZD1222 COVID-19 vaccine. General study results and limits: Baseline serostatus was positive in only six AZD1222 recipients. Mapped onto spike, vaccine-associated CD4 TCRs spanned it and were dominant at 160-218 and 743-854.

Germline assignment: CDR1 SGHVS and CDR2 FQNEAQ. After removal of 0 bases from V and 1 base from J, the junction contained 16 bases not matched to a gene. CDR3 size: 21 residues. Measured with immunoSEQ multiplex PCR; TCRdb has only the in-frame clones, and not every one. The sample includes under 140,000 clones, approximately 90% seen only once; the top ten take approximately 15%. Second-dose timings of about 4 or about 12 weeks were pooled. Note on this clone: Its cognate antigen is unknown.

V and J are TRBV7-8 and TRBJ1-5, with TRBD1 matching 9 bases. This TCR was sampled from an adult who received the AZD1222 COVID-19 vaccine. The source material was peripheral blood, sampled 28 days after the second AZD1222 dose. The CDR3 region has the DNA TGTGCCAGCAGCTTAGCGCGGGACAGGGCACCCTCGGGAGAGAGCAATCAGCCCCAGCATTTT. It is translated as CASSLARDRAPSGESNQPQHF.